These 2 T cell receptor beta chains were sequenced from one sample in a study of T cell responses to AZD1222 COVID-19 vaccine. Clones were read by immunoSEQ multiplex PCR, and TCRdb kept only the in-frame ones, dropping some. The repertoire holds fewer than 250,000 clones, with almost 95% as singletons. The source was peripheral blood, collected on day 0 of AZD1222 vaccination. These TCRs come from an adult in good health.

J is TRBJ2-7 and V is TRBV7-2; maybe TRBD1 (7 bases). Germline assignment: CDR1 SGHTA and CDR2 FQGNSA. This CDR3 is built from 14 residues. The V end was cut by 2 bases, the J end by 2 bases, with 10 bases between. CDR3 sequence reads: CASSLQGGPYEQYF. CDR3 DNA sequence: TGTGCCAGCAGCTTACAGGGGGGTCCCTACGAGCAGTACTTC.

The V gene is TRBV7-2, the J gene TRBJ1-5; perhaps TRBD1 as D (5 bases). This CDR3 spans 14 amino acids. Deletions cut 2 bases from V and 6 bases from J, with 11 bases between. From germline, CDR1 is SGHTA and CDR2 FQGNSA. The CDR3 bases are TGTGCCAGCAGCTTAATGCAGGGAGCTCAGCCCCAGCATTTT. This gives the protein CASSLMQGAQPQHF. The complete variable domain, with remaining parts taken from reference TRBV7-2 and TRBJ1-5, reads GAGVSQSPSNKVTEKGKDVELRCDPISGHTALYWYRQSLGQGLEFLIYFQGNSAPDKSGLPSDRFSAERTGGSVSTLTIQRTQQEDSAVYLCASSLMQGAQPQHFGDGTRLSIL.